This entry concerns a single TCR beta chain. Its antigen remains unidentified. Libraries were made from TCR beta cDNA, and they carried unique molecular identifiers. T cells, about 0.85 to 11 million of them, yielded some 510,000 cDNA molecules. A single record per CDR3 protein comes from TCRdb applying MiXCR to the PCR reads. The repertoire consists of approximately 770,000 distinct CDR3 sequences, with roughly 50% occurring once and the leading ten covering roughly 4.4%. Germline V gene data show CDR1 as SGHTA and CDR2 as FQGNSA. V lost 0 bases and J 3 bases, leaving 6 bases between the germline ends. The CDR3 loop spans 14 amino acids. The sample belongs to a study of post-analysis software for immune sequencing data. Whole-study context: Both relapsing-remitting and secondary progressive multiple sclerosis featured among the disease courses, as did progressive-relapsing multiple sclerosis. Findings of the study overall: Relative to controls, patients had five TRBV segments at higher frequency, with TRBV5-6, TRBV5-1 and TRBV20-1 among these. Significantly lower normalized Chao1 diversity was seen in multiple sclerosis patients than in controls. Under F measure analysis, samples from one preparation batch co-clustered strongly.

The rearrangement links TRBV7-2 to TRBJ2-1; D uncertain. Material: blood. The clonotype comes from a girl aged 10 to 17 with multiple sclerosis. The CDR3 is CASSLALGYNEQFF. CDR3 DNA: TGTGCCAGCAGCTTAGCCCTAGGCTACAATGAGCAGTTCTTC.